This T cell receptor (beta chain) appears in the sequencing data of a study of T cells in Graves' hyperthyroidism and ophthalmopathy. Study-wide context: Pretreatment peripheral blood was obtained at initial diagnosis.

Amplification of TCR beta CDR3 regions was performed using RNA transcripts as template. RT-PCR in the first round (using the HTBI primer set) targeted the TCR CDR3. TCRdb passed the multiplex PCR reads through MiXCR, listing each CDR3 protein once. The data contain about 350,000 distinct CDR3 sequences, approximately 15% of them singletons. Uncontrolled infection, other autoimmune disease, pregnancy and lactation each barred patients from inclusion. Germline V gives CDR1 DFQATT, CDR2 SNEGSKA (reference sequence). The CDR3 has 11 residues. The V end lost 1 base, the J end lost 7 bases, and 7 bases lay between the germline ends.

The clonotype was recovered from a woman aged 25-40 years with Graves' hyperthyroidism. The specimen sequenced was blood. The rearrangement uses TRBV20-1 and TRBJ1-1; unclear D gene. CDR3 residues: CSARVRIEAFF. The CDR3 DNA reads as TGCAGTGCTAGAGTTCGGATTGAAGCTTTCTTT.